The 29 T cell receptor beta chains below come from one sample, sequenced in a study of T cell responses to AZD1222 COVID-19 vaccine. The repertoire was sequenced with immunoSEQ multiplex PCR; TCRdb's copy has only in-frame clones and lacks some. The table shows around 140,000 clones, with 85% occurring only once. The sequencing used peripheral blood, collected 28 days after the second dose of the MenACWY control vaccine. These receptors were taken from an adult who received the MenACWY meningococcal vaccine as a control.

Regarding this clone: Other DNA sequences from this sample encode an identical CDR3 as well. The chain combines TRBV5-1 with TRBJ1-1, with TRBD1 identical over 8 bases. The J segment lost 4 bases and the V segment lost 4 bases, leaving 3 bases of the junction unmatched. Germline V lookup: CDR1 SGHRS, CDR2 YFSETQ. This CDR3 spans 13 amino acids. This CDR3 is CASSVTGGTEAFF. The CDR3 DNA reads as TGCGCCAGCAGCGTAACAGGGGGCACTGAAGCTTTCTTT. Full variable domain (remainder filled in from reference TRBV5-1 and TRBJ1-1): KAGVTQTPRYLIKTRGQQVTLSCSPISGHRSVSWYQQTPGQGLQFLFEYFSETQRNKGNFPGRFSGRQFSNSRSEMNVSTLELGDSALYLCASSVTGGTEAFFGQGTRLTVV.

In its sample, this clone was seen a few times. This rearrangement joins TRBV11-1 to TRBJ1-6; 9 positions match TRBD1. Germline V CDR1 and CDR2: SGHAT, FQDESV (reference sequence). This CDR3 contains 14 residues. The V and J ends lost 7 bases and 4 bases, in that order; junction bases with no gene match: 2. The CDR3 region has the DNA TGTGCCAGCACCGGGACAGGGTATAATTCACCCCTCCACTTT. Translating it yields CASTGTGYNSPLHF.

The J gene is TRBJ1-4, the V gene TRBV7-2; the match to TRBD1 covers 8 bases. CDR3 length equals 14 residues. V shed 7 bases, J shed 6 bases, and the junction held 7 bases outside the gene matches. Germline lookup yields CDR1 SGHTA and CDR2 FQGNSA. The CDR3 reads CASKRPGGDEKLFF. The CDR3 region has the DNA TGTGCCAGCAAGCGACCAGGGGGCGATGAAAAACTGTTTTTT.

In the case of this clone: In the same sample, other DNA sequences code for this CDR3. The CDR3 DNA follows: TGTGCCAGCAGCTTGCCGGGGGGCTATGGCTACACCTTC. Amino acids: CASSLPGGYGYTF. This chain joins TRBV28 and TRBJ1-2, with a tentative D call TRBD1 (5 bases). CDR3 length: 13 residues. The V end lost 6 bases, the J end lost 4 bases, and 12 bases lay between the germline ends. Per the germline V gene, CDR1 is MDHEN and CDR2 is SYDVKM.

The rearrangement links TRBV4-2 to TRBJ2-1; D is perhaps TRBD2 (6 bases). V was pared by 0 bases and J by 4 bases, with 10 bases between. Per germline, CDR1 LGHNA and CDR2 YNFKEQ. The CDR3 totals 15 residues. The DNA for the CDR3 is TGTGCCAGCAGCCAAGAGACTAGGAGTTACAATGAGCAGTTCTTC. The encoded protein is CASSQETRSYNEQFF.

CDR3 nucleotides: TGTGCCAGCAGCTTAGTGTCAGGGCCAGCCTACGAGCAGTACTTC. Translating it yields CASSLVSGPAYEQYF. The genes are TRBV7-6 and TRBJ2-7; a possible D gene is TRBD1 (5 bases). This CDR3 region has 15 residues. The germline V and J ends were trimmed by 1 base and 2 bases, with 12 bases remaining between them. CDR1 is SGHVS, CDR2 FNYEAQ, per germline.

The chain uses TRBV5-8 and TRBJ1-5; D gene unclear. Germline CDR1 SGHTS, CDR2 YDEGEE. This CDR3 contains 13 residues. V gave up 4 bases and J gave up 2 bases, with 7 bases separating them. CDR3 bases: TGTGCCAGCAGCCCGGCCCGCAATCAGCCCCAGCATTTT. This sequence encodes CASSPARNQPQHF.

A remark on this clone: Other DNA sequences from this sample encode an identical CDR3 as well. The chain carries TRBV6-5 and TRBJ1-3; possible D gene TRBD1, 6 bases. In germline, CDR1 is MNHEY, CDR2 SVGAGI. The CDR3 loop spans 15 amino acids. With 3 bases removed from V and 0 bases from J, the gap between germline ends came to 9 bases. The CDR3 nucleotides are TGTGCCAGCAGTTATCAGGGGTCCTCTGGAAACACCATATATTTT. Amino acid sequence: CASSYQGSSGNTIYF.

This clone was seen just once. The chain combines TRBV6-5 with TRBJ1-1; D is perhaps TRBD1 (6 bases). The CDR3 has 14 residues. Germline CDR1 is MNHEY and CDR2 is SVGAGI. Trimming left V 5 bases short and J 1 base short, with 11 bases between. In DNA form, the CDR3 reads TGTGCCAGCAGTCCCAGGACAGCGAACACTGAAGCTTTCTTT. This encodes CASSPRTANTEAFF.

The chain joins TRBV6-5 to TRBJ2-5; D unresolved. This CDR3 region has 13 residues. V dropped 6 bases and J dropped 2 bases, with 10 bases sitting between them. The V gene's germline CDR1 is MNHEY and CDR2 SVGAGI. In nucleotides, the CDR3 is TGTGCCAGCAGGAGGACGGTGCAAGAGACCCAGTACTTC. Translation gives CASRRTVQETQYF.

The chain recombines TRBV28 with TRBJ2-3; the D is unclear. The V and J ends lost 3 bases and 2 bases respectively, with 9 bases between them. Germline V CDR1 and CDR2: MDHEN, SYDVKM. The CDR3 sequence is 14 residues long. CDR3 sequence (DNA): TGTGCCAGCAGTTTTGGTCTATCCACAGATACGCAGTATTTT. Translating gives CASSFGLSTDTQYF. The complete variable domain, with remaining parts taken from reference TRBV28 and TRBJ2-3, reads DVKVTQSSRYLVKRTGEKVFLECVQDMDHENMFWYRQDPGLGLRLIYFSYDVKMKEKGDIPEGYSVSREKKERFSLILESASTNQTSMYLCASSFGLSTDTQYFGPGTRLTVL.

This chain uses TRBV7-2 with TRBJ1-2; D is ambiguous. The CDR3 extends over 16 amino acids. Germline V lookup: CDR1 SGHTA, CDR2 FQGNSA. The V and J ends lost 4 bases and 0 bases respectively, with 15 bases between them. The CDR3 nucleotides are TGTGCCAGCAGCTCGAACCGAGAGGTCGCTAACTATGGCTACACCTTC. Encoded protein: CASSSNREVANYGYTF.

The CDR3 spells CASSLDRELFF. Written as DNA, the CDR3 is TGTGCCAGCAGCTTGGACAGAGAGCTGTTTTTT. V gene TRBV5-5 combines with J gene TRBJ2-2; D is uncertain. Germline V lookup: CDR1 SGHKS, CDR2 YYEKEE (reference sequence). Trimming left V 0 bases short and J 11 bases short, with 5 bases between. CDR3 length equals 11 residues. Complete variable domain (other parts from reference TRBV5-5 and TRBJ2-2): DAGVTQSPTHLIKTRGQQVTLRCSPISGHKSVSWYQQVLGQGPQFIFQYYEKEERGRGNFPDRFSARQFPNYSSELNVNALLLGDSALYLCASSLDRELFFGEGSRLTVL.

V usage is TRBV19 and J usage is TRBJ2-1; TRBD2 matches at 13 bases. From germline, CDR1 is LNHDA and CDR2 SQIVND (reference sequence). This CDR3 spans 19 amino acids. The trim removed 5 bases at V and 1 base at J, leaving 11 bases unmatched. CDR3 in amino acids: CASSFRGLAGSKSYNEQFF. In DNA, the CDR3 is TGTGCCAGTAGTTTCAGGGGACTAGCGGGGAGTAAGTCCTACAATGAGCAGTTCTTC.

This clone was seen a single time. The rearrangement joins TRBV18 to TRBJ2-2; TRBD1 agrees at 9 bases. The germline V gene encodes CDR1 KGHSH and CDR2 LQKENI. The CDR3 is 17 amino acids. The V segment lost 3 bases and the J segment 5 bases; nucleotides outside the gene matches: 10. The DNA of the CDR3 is TGTGCCAGCTCACCTCTACTCAGGACAGGGGTAACCGGGGAGCTGTTTTTT. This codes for CASSPLLRTGVTGELFF.

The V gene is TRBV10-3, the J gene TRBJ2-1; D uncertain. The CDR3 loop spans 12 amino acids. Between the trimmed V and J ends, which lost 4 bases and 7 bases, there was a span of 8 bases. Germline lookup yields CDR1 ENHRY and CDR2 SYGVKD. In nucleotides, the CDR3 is TGTGCCATCAGTGCGATGGGAAATGAGCAGTTCTTC. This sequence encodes CAISAMGNEQFF.

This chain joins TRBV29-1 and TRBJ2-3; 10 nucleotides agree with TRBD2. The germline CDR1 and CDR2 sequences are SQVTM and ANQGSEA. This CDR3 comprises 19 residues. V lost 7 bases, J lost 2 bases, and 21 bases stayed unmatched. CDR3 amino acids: CSASLYGVAGGFLTDTQYF. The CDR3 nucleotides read TGCAGCGCCTCTTTATATGGAGTAGCGGGAGGCTTTCTCACAGATACGCAGTATTTT.

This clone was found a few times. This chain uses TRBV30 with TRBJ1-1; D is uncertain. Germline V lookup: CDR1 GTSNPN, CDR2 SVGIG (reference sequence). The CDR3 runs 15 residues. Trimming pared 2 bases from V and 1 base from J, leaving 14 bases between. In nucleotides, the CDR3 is TGTGCCTGGAGTCCCGGGTCCCGGACGAACACTGAAGCTTTCTTT. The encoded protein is CAWSPGSRTNTEAFF.

CDR3 sequence (DNA): TGTGCCAGTAGTATATGGGGATGGGAGACCCAGTACTTC. It yields the protein CASSIWGWETQYF. This rearrangement joins TRBV19 to TRBJ2-5; D is unresolved. Looked up from germline, CDR1 is LNHDA and CDR2 is SQIVND (reference sequence). The V gene lost 2 bases and the J gene lost 5 bases, with 9 bases spanning the gap. This CDR3 is 13 amino acids long.

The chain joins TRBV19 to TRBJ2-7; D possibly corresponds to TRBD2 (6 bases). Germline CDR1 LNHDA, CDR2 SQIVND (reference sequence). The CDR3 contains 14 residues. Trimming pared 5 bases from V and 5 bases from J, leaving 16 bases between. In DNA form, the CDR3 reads TGTGCCAGTAGTCCCCGTGGAGGGGAAAACGAGCAGTACGTC. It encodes CASSPRGGENEQYV.

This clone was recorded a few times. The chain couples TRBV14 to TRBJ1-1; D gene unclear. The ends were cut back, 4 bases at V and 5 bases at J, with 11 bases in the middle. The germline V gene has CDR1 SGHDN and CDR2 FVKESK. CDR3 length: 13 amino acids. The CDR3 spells CASSRSRETEAFF. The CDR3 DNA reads TGTGCCAGCAGCCGTTCAAGGGAAACTGAAGCTTTCTTT.

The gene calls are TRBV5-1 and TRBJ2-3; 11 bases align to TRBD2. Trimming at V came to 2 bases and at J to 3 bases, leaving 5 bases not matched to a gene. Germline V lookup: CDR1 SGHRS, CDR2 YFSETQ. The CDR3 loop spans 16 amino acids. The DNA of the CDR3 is TGCGCCAGCAGCTTCGATTTAGCGGGGGGGACAGATACGCAGTATTTT. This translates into CASSFDLAGGTDTQYF.

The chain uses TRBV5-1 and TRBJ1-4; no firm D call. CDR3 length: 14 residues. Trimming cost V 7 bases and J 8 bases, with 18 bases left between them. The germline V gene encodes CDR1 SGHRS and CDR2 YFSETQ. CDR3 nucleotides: TGCGCCAGCCGTGACCAGGAGGGAGGGGAAAAACTGTTTTTT. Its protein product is CASRDQEGGEKLFF.

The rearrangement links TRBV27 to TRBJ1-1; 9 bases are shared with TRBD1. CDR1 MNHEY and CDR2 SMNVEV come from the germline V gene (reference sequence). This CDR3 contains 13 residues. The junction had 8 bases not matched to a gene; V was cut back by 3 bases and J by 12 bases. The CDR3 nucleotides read TGTGCCAGCAGTTTCAGCCGGGACAGGGAAACTTTCTTT. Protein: CASSFSRDRETFF.

CDR3 sequence reads: CASRAGTGAGNTIYF. Here the CDR3 DNA reads TGCGCCAGCAGAGCCGGGACAGGGGCTGGAAACACCATATATTTT. The chain recombines TRBV10-2 with TRBJ1-3; 10 bases fit TRBD1. Germline values: CDR1 WSHSY, CDR2 SAAADI. The CDR3 has 15 residues. V was pared by 6 bases and J by 2 bases, with 4 bases of the junction left unmatched.

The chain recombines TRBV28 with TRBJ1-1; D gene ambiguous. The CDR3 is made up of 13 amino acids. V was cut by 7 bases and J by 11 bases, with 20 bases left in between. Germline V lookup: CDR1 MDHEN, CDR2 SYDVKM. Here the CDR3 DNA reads TGTGCCAGCATCGACGCACGGCCGTCAGCGGCTTTCTTT. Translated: CASIDARPSAAFF. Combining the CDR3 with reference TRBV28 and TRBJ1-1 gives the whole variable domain DVKVTQSSRYLVKRTGEKVFLECVQDMDHENMFWYRQDPGLGLRLIYFSYDVKMKEKGDIPEGYSVSREKKERFSLILESASTNQTSMYLCASIDARPSAAFFGQGTRLTVV.

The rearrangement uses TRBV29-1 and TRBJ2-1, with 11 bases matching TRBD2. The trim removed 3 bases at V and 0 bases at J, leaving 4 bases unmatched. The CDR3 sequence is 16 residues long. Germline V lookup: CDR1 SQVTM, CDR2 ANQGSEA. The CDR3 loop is CSVDRLAGFSYNEQFF. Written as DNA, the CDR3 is TGCAGCGTTGACAGACTAGCGGGGTTCTCCTACAATGAGCAGTTCTTC.

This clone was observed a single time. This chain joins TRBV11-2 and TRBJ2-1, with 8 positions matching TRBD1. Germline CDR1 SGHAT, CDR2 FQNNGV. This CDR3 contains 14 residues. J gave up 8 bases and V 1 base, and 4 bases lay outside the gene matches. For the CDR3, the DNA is TGTGCCAGCAGCTTAGTCAGGGGGCTTCATGAGCAGTTCTTC. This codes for CASSLVRGLHEQFF.

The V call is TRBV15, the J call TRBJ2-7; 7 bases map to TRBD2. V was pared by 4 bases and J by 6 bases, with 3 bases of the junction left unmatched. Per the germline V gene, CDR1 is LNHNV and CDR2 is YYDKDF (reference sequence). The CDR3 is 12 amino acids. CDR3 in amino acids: CATSNWEGEQYF. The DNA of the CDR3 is TGTGCCACCAGCAATTGGGAGGGCGAGCAGTACTTC. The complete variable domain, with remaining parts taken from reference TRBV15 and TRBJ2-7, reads DAMVIQNPRYQVTQFGKPVTLSCSQTLNHNVMYWYQQKSSQAPKLLFHYYDKDFNNEADTPDNFQSRRPNTSFCFLDIRSPGLGDTAMYLCATSNWEGEQYFGPGTRLTVT.